This T cell receptor (beta chain) was sequenced during a study of T cells in localized non-small cell lung cancer. A word on this clone: Its specificity is not known.

Study conclusions and caveats: Of the tissues analyzed, uninvolved adjacent lung showed maximal T cell clonality, greater than tumor. Because sequencing included only one region (of the tumor), heterogeneity remains possible. The study linked higher blood T cell density to longer overall survival. Turning up in adjacent lung were a median approximately 58 of the top 100 tumor clones.

Libraries were prepared by immunoSEQ multiplex PCR; TCRdb keeps only in-frame clonotypes and omits some of them. Found here are approximately 25,000 clones, just over 90% of them singletons; the top ten hold about 7%. This material consisted of peripheral blood, taken before any cancer treatment. The origin of this receptor is a woman between 35 and 75 years old with stage I lung adenocarcinoma.

DNA for the CDR3: TGTGCCAGTAGTATCGGGGGCCAGAGTCAGCCCCAGCATTTT. Translation: CASSIGGQSQPQHF. The chain carries TRBV19 and TRBJ1-5, with D maybe TRBD1 (6 bases). The V end lost 3 bases, the J end lost 6 bases, and 12 bases lay between the germline ends. The germline V gene encodes CDR1 LNHDA and CDR2 SQIVND (reference sequence). This CDR3 region has 14 residues.